This T cell receptor beta chain comes out of a study of blood T cell repertoires in COVID-19. Study background: Specimens from acute and convalescent COVID-19 originated in the United States, Italy and Spain.

Deletions cut 4 bases from V and 7 bases from J, with 12 bases between. The CDR3 is 12 amino acids. Germline lookup yields CDR1 SGHKS and CDR2 YYEKEE (reference sequence). Profiling relied on immunoSEQ multiplex PCR, and the TCRdb table lists in-frame clones only, not all of them. The sample has about 120,000 clones; around four fifths are singletons. Sequences were obtained from peripheral blood. The chain carries TRBV5-5 and TRBJ2-7; no reliable D call. The sequence came from a human donor in a cohort sampled during active COVID-19. CDR3: CASSPIAREQYF. DNA of the CDR3: TGTGCCAGCAGCCCTATCGCGAGGGAGCAGTACTTC.